The present T cell receptor (beta chain) was sequenced within a study of CD8+ T cells in alopecia areata (dated by TCRdb to the late 2010s). Regarding the research as a whole: The treated patients, all with moderate-to-severe alopecia areata, were enrolled in an open-label pilot trial of oral tofacitinib given at 5 to 10 mg twice daily. Patients on tofacitinib were biopsied at baseline and after 4 and 24 weeks of treatment, and several of the patients also had a later scalp biopsy. RNA was obtained with the PAXgene miRNA kit for fixed scalp, the miRNeasy kit for PBMCs, and the RNeasy kit for mouse skin. Scalp clonality was compared among normal scalp (n=4), patchy alopecia areata scalp (n=8), and alopecia totalis/universalis scalp (n=8). Tofacitinib was administered for 6 to 18 months, and 6 months of follow-up off drug were then conducted to assess delayed response and recurrence. Amplification of TCRbeta CDR3 regions was done by immunoSEQ multiplex PCR using 35 Vbeta forward primers and 13 Jbeta reverse primers. The study used high-throughput TCRbeta sequencing to examine T cell clonal expansion in alopecia areata, in both the C3H/HeJ mouse model and human patients. On the human side, TCRbeta sequencing was run on scalp tissue and on sorted CD4+ and CD8+ peripheral blood T cells from healthy controls and from alopecia areata patients with either patchy or totalis/universalis disease. General conclusions and limits of the study: TCR sequences shared between patients were less clear than in mice, possibly partly because of HLA diversity in the patient population. Compared with normal scalp, lesional scalp had higher clonality and more expanded CD8+ clones, particularly in alopecia totalis/universalis, a pattern that suggests antigenic drive. Unlike mouse skin, which is dominated by gammadelta T cells, normal human skin has resident alphabeta T cells that are also sequenced, and this complicates analysis of the scalp TCR repertoire.

Receptor amplification or capture employed the immunoSEQ multiplex PCR assay. RNA was extracted from all samples and reverse transcribed into cDNA, which served as template for TCR sequencing. SuperScript III was used for first-strand cDNA synthesis, primed with a 2:1 mix of oligo-dT and random hexamers. A synthetic immune receptor repertoire was used to assess amplification bias, and residual bias was removed computationally. The published analysis was carried out like this. Raw reads were preprocessed to remove errors, and CDR3 was defined by IMGT conventions from the conserved cysteine to phenylalanine. To get clonality, Shannon entropy was normalized by log2 of the number of productive unique TCRs and the result was subtracted from 1. Scalp TCRbeta sequences were cross-referenced with sorted blood CD4 and CD8 repertoires so that the CD4 or CD8 identity of scalp clones could be inferred. TCRdb took over this immuneACCESS table, retaining in-frame rearrangements with V and J assigned. Such tables are incomplete; in checked studies, under half of the missing clones stem from an unresolved V gene, and the remainder is unexplained. For V, J and clone size, that table is used; D and trimming come from the DNA. This sample gives about 120,000 clones in total; 49% of them show up just once. Of the sample, approximately 19% is held by the ten largest clones.

What this sample's time point label stands for: baseline before oral tofacitinib. From alopecia areata patients, peripheral blood was collected along with lesional scalp punch biopsies. After PBMCs were isolated by density centrifugation and stained for CD3, CD4 and CD8, a FACSAria was used to sort CD4+ and CD8+ T cells. The germline V gene gives CDR1 as MGHDK and CDR2 as SYGVNS. Counted from cysteine to phenylalanine, this CDR3 has 16 amino acids. Kept here is only the CDR3 DNA, which spans 48 bases and is read in frame from base 1. Trimming at the junction amounts to 5 bases on V and 3 bases on J, and the germline ends lie 20 bases apart. As to this clone: What antigen it recognizes has not been identified. Base qualities are not recorded, but no much larger clone differs from it by a single base.

The receptor's source is a human donor with alopecia areata. The source material was CD8+ T cells sorted from blood, sampled at week 0. The rearranged segments are TRBV25-1 and TRBJ2-7; D gene: possibly TRBD1, on 6 matching bases. This receptor carries the CDR3 CASSPPLQGFHYEQYF. The nucleotide sequence reads as follows: TGTGCCAGCAGTCCTCCCCTACAGGGTTTCCACTACGAGCAGTACTTC.